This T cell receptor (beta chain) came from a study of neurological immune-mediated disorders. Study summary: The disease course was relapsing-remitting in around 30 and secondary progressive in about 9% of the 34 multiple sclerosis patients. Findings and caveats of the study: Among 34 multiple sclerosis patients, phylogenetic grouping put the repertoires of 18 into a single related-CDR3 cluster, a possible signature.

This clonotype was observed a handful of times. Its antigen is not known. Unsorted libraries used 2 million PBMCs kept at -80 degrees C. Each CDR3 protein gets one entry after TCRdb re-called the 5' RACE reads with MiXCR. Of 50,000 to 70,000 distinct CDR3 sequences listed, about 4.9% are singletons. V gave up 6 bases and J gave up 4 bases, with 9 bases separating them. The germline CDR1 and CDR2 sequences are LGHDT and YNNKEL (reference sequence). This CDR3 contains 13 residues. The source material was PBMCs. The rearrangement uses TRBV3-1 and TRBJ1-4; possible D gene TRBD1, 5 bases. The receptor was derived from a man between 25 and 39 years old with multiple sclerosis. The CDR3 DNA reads TGTGCCAGCAGGCGGGACGGTAATGAAAAACTGTTTTTT. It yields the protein CASRRDGNEKLFF.